Given below is one T cell receptor (beta chain) in context. V lost 5 bases to trimming and J lost 3 bases, with 23 bases between them. The CDR3 covers 17 residues. Germline assignment: CDR1 DFQATT and CDR2 SNEGSKA (reference sequence). With TRAV- and TRBV-specific primers, first-strand cDNA was made, covering the alpha and beta chains. With a constant-region primer and a V-primer adapter, TCRs were subjected to roughly 20 PCR cycles of amplification. TCRdb ran MiXCR on the reads and lists one entry per CDR3 protein. The table includes about 10,000 distinct CDR3 sequences, 40% to 55% detected once. This entry is derived from a study of low-dose radiotherapy and immunotherapy resistance in tumors.

This TCR was sampled from a human donor with advanced metastatic prostate, ovarian, gallbladder or colorectal cancer (not recorded which). This table probably holds off-target reads from a library built for another chain. The chain employs TRBV20-1 and TRBJ2-4; possible D gene TRBD1, 6 bases. The CDR3 bases are TGCAGTGCTGGGCAGCCTATGGAAGGGGGTGACAAAAACATTCAGTACTTC. Translation gives CSAGQPMEGGDKNIQYF.